Presented here are 4 T cell receptor beta chains from one specimen sequenced in a study of identical twins. TCRdb reprocessed the 5' RACE reads with MiXCR, giving one entry per CDR3 protein. This table holds 200,000 to 250,000 distinct CDR3 sequences, about 7.5% found once. This sample also appeared in a second study, on yellow fever vaccine responses in identical twins.

The sequenced material came from memory (CD45RO+) T cells sorted from blood. These receptor sequences come from a young woman in good health.

The V call is TRBV5-1, the J call TRBJ2-4; 7 bases match TRBD1. J lost 3 bases, V lost 5 bases, and 2 bases had no gene match. The V gene's germline CDR1 is SGHRS and CDR2 YFSETQ. CDR3 length: 13 residues. As DNA, the CDR3 is TGCGCCAGCAGGAGGGACAGCAAAAACATTCAGTACTTC. Its protein is CASRRDSKNIQYF.

This clonotype was detected many times. The rearrangement links TRBV3-1 to TRBJ2-7; D not certain. Trimming took 3 bases from V and 0 from J, leaving 12 bases between them. The CDR3 totals 15 residues. Germline CDR1 is LGHDT and CDR2 is YNNKEL (reference sequence). The CDR3 nucleotides read TGTGCCAGCAGCCAGTCTTTTCCACTCTCCTACGAGCAGTACTTC. Amino acid sequence: CASSQSFPLSYEQYF.

This clonotype was counted ten times or more. CDR3 residues: CAISESSQYQETQYF. The CDR3 DNA reads as TGTGCCATCAGTGAGTCGTCACAGTACCAAGAGACCCAGTACTTC. This rearrangement joins TRBV10-3 to TRBJ2-5; D is ambiguous. This CDR3 spans 15 amino acids. CDR1 and CDR2 from the germline V gene are ENHRY and SYGVKD. The V and J ends lost 0 bases and 0 bases respectively, with 8 bases between them.

The J gene is TRBJ2-6, the V gene TRBV30; D gene ambiguous. V was cut by 2 bases and J by 1 base, with 9 bases left in between. The length of the CDR3 is 15 residues. Germline assignment: CDR1 GTSNPN and CDR2 SVGIG (reference sequence). This CDR3 reads CAWSRGVSGANVLTF. CDR3 coding DNA: TGTGCCTGGAGTAGAGGTGTTTCTGGGGCCAACGTCCTGACTTTC.